The clone carrying this T cell receptor (beta chain) was found once. This sample stems from a study of blood T cell repertoires in COVID-19. Across the whole study: Some COVID-19 samples were acute and others convalescent; all came from the United States, Italy and Spain. T cells, B-cell-depleted T cells, or PBMCs supplied cDNA or gDNA.

CDR3 length equals 13 residues. The V segment lost 8 bases and the J segment 9 bases; nucleotides outside the gene matches: 8. CDR1 SEHNR and CDR2 FQNEAQ come from the germline V gene (reference sequence). In the source study's methods: Researchers report that nucleated cell counts were estimated from reference gene primer amplification. Clones were read by immunoSEQ multiplex PCR, and TCRdb kept only the in-frame ones, dropping some. V, J and clone size are taken as reported in that table, and D and trimming were inferred from the DNA itself. The sample carries 170,000 or so clones, about 89% recorded once.

V is TRBV7-9 and J is TRBJ2-4; 9 bases are shared with TRBD2. The sequence came from a young man who had recovered from COVID-19. Sequencing was carried out using peripheral blood. The CDR3 sequence is CASDSGSSAIQYF. The CDR3 region has the DNA TGTGCCAGCGATAGCGGGAGTTCGGCCATTCAGTACTTC. The complete variable domain, with remaining parts taken from reference TRBV7-9 and TRBJ2-4, reads DTGVSQNPRHKITKRGQNVTFRCDPISEHNRLYWYRQTLGQGPEFLTYFQNEAQLEKSRLLSDRFSAERPKGSFSTLEIQRTEQGDSAMYLCASDSGSSAIQYFGAGTRLSVL.